This T cell receptor (beta chain) was captured by sequencing in a study of T cell responses to AZD1222 COVID-19 vaccine (dated by TCRdb to the early 2020s). Regarding the complete study: Because spike-specific TCR depth and breadth did not differ between the two schedules, AZD1222 recipients who got a second dose at roughly 4 weeks were pooled with those who got a second dose at roughly 12 weeks. Trial participants were enrolled by age into subgroups of 18-55, 56-69 and 70-plus years, and approximately 150, 30 and 60 TCR-sequenced participants, respectively, were included in these subgroups. A total of 233 trial participants underwent TCR sequencing, of whom about 210 had received two doses of AZD1222 and around 26 had received two doses of the MenACWY control vaccine. Beyond this particular receptor, the publication reports: No day 14 peak-response samples were available, so repertoires were characterized only after the peak T cell response. Epitopes outside the regions mutated in the B.1.351 and B.1.1.7 variants were reportedly recognized by nearly half of the unique spike-specific TCRs. In the small 56-69-year group, the increase in depth fell short of significance, most likely because of low power. Conclusions about previously exposed vaccinees were limited because only six AZD1222 recipients were SARS-CoV-2 seropositive at baseline. Vaccine-associated CD4 TCRs spanned the whole spike protein, with dominant responses in regions 160-218 and 743-854. Participants were mostly white British and included more females than males, and it was suggested by the authors that clonal diversity may have been underestimated. After two AZD1222 doses, both the breadth and the depth of spike-specific TCRs were significantly higher than at day 0 and than in MenACWY recipients.

The CDR3 covers 16 residues, taking in both the cysteine and the phenylalanine. The retained sequence is limited to the CDR3, 48 bases, with the frame set at the first base. The germline V gene (reference sequence) yields LGHDT for CDR1 and YNNKEL for CDR2. V loses 3 bases of germline sequence and J loses 0 bases, and the interval between the two ends is 14 bases. The time point label, as the study defines it: baseline before first vaccination. The vaccinee samples were drawn from two UK trials, COV001 and COV002, one of which was a single-blind randomized controlled phase 2/3 trial testing AZD1222 (ChAdOx1 nCoV-19) in healthy adults. For TCRbeta chain sequencing, PBMC samples were collected from trial participants at day 0 and at day 28 after the second dose. In regard to this clone: Its antigen remains unidentified. Base quality data are lacking; no much larger clone is found one base away.

The CDR3 regions of human TCRbeta chains were analyzed by immunosequencing. The original methods were these. TCRs in the repertoires were compared against a reference library of SARS-CoV-2-specific TCRs that had been generated with the MIRA antigen-specificity platform. Breadth was defined as the fraction of unique TCRs that were SARS-CoV-2-associated. Depth was defined as the fraction of total T cells that were SARS-CoV-2-associated. Using the MIRA data, each spike-specific TCR was assigned both to the spike region to which the TCR was reactive and to a CD4 or CD8 class. Log10-transformed breadth and depth values were compared by one-way ANOVA with Sidak's multiple comparisons tests. TCRdb's version of the immuneACCESS table is confined to in-frame rearrangements and falls short of the full clone set. An unresolved V gene accounts for under half of the shortfall where checked; the remainder is of unknown origin. V and J calls and clone size are those listed in that table; D and trimming were worked out from the DNA. The sample data list roughly 150,000 clones, and around 85% of these were observed just once. The ten biggest clones cover less than 9.5% of the sample.

This chain joins TRBV3-1 (or the pseudogene TRBV3-2) to TRBJ1-1; no D gene call is confident. Source: peripheral blood, taken on day 0 of AZD1222 vaccination. This clonotype was obtained from an adult in good health. The bases read TGTGCCAGCAGCCAGTTTAGTTCAATCATGAACACTGAAGCTTTCTTT. This translates into CASSQFSSIMNTEAFF.